The rows below give T cell receptor beta chains drawn from one sample of a study of T-cell reconstitution after alpha-beta-depleted transplantation in children. Each CDR3 protein gets one entry after TCRdb re-called the PCR reads with MiXCR. The data contain about 830,000 distinct CDR3 sequences, around 17% of them singletons. The sequences come from PBMCs, mostly from graft donor cells, collected 360 days after TCRalphabeta/CD19-depleted stem cell transplant. These receptor sequences come from a male patient younger than 18 who had a stem cell transplant for acute lymphoblastic leukemia, so the T cells may come from the graft donor. CDR3s include the opening cysteine and the closing phenylalanine or tryptophan. A D gene is named only where the DNA matches it firmly.

CDR3	V	J	D
CASSPPWTNYTGELFF	TRBV7-8	TRBJ2-2	.
CSARATGLAKNIQYF	TRBV20-1	TRBJ2-4	.
CASSPTGRGINEQFF	TRBV12-3/TRBV12-4	TRBJ2-1	.
CASRIGTIQNTGELFF	TRBV27	TRBJ2-2	TRBD2
CASSDRVGGTDTQYF	TRBV7-8	TRBJ2-3	TRBD1
CASSFWDREGEYEQYF	TRBV12-3/TRBV12-4	TRBJ2-7	TRBD1
CASSQDLGGWGKNIQYF	TRBV4-2	TRBJ2-4	.
CASGGLTGELFF	TRBV4-1	TRBJ2-2	.
CASIPGTGGEETQYF	TRBV7-8	TRBJ2-5	TRBD1
CARKAGPAQETQYF	TRBV2	TRBJ2-5	.
CASSQDGRDSAYEQYF	TRBV4-1	TRBJ2-7	.
CATSRLQGANYGYTF	TRBV15	TRBJ1-2	TRBD1
CASSLPAEETQYF	TRBV11-2	TRBJ2-5	.
CASSLVGLAGGIETQYF	TRBV11-2	TRBJ2-5	TRBD2
CASSLVDRATYEQYF	TRBV27	TRBJ2-7	TRBD1
CASSIPRESEQFF	TRBV6-6	TRBJ2-1	TRBD2
CASSWTSPHSYEQYF	TRBV27	TRBJ2-7	TRBD2
CASTNEQFF	TRBV7-9	TRBJ2-1	.
CASSQVGSSTDTQYF	TRBV14	TRBJ2-3	.
CASSFIAGPAYEQYF	TRBV27	TRBJ2-7	TRBD2
CSARDVWGPYQETQYF	TRBV20-1	TRBJ2-5	.
CASSVGTDLYEQYF	TRBV9	TRBJ2-7	.
CASSVRWGDYEQYF	TRBV9	TRBJ2-7	.
CASSPGQGPLRRGNQPQHF	TRBV12-3/TRBV12-4	TRBJ1-5	TRBD1
CASSLDGTGLGQQFF	TRBV7-9	TRBJ2-1	TRBD1
CASSPQAGVGEQYF	TRBV18	TRBJ2-7	TRBD2
CASRSLGGQVSYEQYF	TRBV6-2/TRBV6-3	TRBJ2-7	.
CASSSSRISNTGELFF	TRBV7-7	TRBJ2-2	.
CATSDSGRRQFF	TRBV24-1	TRBJ2-1	.
CAIAKGGGPYEQYF	TRBV28	TRBJ2-7	.
CASSATLGQGTNEKLFF	TRBV12-3/TRBV12-4	TRBJ1-4	TRBD1
CASAFGSPLHF	TRBV12-3/TRBV12-4	TRBJ1-6	.
CASSPGWVKRNEKLFF	TRBV5-1	TRBJ1-4	.
CASSLPSQGDYNEQFF	TRBV12-3/TRBV12-4	TRBJ2-1	.
CSARDREGTGELFF	TRBV20-1	TRBJ2-2	TRBD2
CASSLEGGGYSYEQYF	TRBV5-4	TRBJ2-7	.
CSVPGAGAYEQYF	TRBV29-1	TRBJ2-7	.
CASSLLADISYEQYF	TRBV7-9	TRBJ2-7	TRBD2
CASANQGVGNQPQHF	TRBV27	TRBJ1-5	.
CSARVAGANVLTF	TRBV20-1	TRBJ2-6	.
CASRREGHHEQYF	TRBV7-9	TRBJ2-7	TRBD2
CASSAPGRKLTDTQYF	TRBV7-9	TRBJ2-3	.